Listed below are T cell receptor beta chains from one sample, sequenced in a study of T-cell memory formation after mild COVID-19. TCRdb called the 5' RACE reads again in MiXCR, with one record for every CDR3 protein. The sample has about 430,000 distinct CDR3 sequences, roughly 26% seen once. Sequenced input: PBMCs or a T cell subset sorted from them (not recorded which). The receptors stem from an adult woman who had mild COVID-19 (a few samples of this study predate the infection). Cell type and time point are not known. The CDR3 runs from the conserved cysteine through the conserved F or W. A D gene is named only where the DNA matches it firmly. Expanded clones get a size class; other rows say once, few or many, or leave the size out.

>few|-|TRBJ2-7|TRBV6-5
TGTGCCAGCAGCCGCGGGGGCACCTACGAGCAGTACTTC
CASSRGGTYEQYF
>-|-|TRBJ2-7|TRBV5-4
TGTGCCAGCAGTTCCAATATCGGGGAGCAGTACTTC
CASSSNIGEQYF
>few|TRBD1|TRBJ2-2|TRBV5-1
TGCGCCAGCAGCTTGGAGGCAGGGGGCTTCACCGGGGAGCTGTTTTTT
CASSLEAGGFTGELFF
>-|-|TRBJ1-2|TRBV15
TGTGCCACCAGCGGCCCCACCTTC
CATSGPTF
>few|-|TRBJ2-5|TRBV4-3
TGCGCCAGCAGCCAAGCGGCGGCAGGGATAGAGACCCAGTACTTC
CASSQAAAGIETQYF
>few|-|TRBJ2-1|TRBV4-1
TGCGCCAGCAGCCGCGCGGATGATGATTACAATGAGCAGTTCTTC
CASSRADDDYNEQFF
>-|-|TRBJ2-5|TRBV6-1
TGTGCCAGCAGCGAGATCGGACAGAGACAAGAGACCCAGTACTTC
CASSEIGQRQETQYF
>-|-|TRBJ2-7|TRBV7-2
TGTGCCAGCAGCTTAGCGTGGAGAGGGGGCGAGCAGTACTTC
CASSLAWRGGEQYF
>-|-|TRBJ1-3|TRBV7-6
TGTGCCAGCAGCTTAGGGGGGGCTGGAAACACCATATATTTT
CASSLGGAGNTIYF
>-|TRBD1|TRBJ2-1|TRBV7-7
TGTGCTAGCAGCCCTCATGGCGCCAGGGGGATCTACAATGAGCAGTTCTTC
CASSPHGARGIYNEQFF
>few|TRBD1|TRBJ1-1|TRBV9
TGTGCCAGCAGCCCGAGGGACAGGGCTTTCGCTGAAGCTTTCTTT
CASSPRDRAFAEAFF
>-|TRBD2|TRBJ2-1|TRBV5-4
TGTGCCAGCAGCTCTGGGACTACCTCAGAGTTCTTC
CASSSGTTSEFF
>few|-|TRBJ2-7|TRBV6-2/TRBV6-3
TGTGCCAGCAGTGACAGTCCGCGGGGCCTCGGGGCCGAGCAGTACTTC
CASSDSPRGLGAEQYF
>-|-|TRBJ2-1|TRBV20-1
TGCAGTGCTTTGACTAACAATGAGCAGTTCTTC
CSALTNNEQFF
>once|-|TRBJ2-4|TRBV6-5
TGTGCCACCTCCATGGGGATGGGGGCCAAAAACATTCAGTACTTC
CATSMGMGAKNIQYF
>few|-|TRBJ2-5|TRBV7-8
TGTGCCAGCAACAGGGAGACCCAGTACTTC
CASNRETQYF
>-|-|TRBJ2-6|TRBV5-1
TGCGCCAGCAGCCCCGGACAGATTCACTCTGGGGCCAACGTCCTGACTTTC
CASSPGQIHSGANVLTF
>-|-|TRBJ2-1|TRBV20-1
TGCAGTGCTCTCCTCCAGGGACTTGAGCAGTTCTTC
CSALLQGLEQFF
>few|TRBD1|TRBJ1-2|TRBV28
TGTGCCAGCAGCTCGGGACAGGGAAGGGGGATCTATGGCTACACCTTC
CASSSGQGRGIYGYTF
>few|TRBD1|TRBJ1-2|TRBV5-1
TGCGCCAGCAGCTTGTTGGACAGGCCCAACTATGGCTACACCTTC
CASSLLDRPNYGYTF
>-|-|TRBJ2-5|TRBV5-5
TGTGCCAGCACCTCGGACAAATTAGACGGGGAGACCCAGTACTTC
CASTSDKLDGETQYF
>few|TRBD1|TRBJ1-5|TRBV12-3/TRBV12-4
TGTGCCAGCAGTTTAGAGACAGGGTTGAGCAATCAGCCCCAGCATTTT
CASSLETGLSNQPQHF
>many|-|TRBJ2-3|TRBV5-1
TGTGCCAGCTCACTTGACAGCACAGATACGCAGTATTTT
CASSLDSTDTQYF
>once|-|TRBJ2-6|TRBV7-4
TGTGCCAGCAGCTTAGAAGAACAGACCTCTGGGGCCAACGTCCTGACTTTC
CASSLEEQTSGANVLTF
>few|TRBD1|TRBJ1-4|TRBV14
TGTGCCAGCAGCCAACCGGGACAGCATGAAAAACTGTTTTTT
CASSQPGQHEKLFF
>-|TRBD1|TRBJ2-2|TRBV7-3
TGTGCCAGCAGCTCCTCCGGGACAGGGAAGGCCGGGGAGCTGTTTTTT
CASSSSGTGKAGELFF
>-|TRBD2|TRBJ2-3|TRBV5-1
TGCGCCAGCAGCACGGGACTAGCGGGGGGCCCCGGAGATACGCAGTATTTT
CASSTGLAGGPGDTQYF
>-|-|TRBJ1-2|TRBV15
TGTGCCACCAGCAGAGACGGGCGGAATGGCTACACCTTC
CATSRDGRNGYTF
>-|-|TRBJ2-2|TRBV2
TGTGCCAGCAGCCTCGGGCCGACAGAGACCGGGGAGCTGTTTTTT
CASSLGPTETGELFF
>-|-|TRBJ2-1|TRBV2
TGTGCCGGCTCGTTCGGTGAGCAGTTCTTC
CAGSFGEQFF
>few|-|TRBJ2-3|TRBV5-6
TGTGCCAGCCTAATGCTTAACACAGATACGCAGTATTTT
CASLMLNTDTQYF